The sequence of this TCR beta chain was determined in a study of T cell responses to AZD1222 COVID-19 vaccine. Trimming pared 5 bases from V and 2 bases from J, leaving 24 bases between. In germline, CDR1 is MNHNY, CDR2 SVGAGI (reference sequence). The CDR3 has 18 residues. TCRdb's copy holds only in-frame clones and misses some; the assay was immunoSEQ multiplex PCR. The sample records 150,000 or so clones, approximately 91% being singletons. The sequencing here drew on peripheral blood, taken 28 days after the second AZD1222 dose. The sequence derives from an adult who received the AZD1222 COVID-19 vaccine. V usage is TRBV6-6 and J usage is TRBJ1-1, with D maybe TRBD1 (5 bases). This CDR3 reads CASSRYTGDHTPNTEAFF. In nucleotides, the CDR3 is TGTGCCAGCAGTAGATATACAGGAGATCATACCCCCAACACTGAAGCTTTCTTT.